This T cell receptor beta chain was recorded in a study of a mutant IDH1 vaccine in newly diagnosed glioma. Points from the study as a whole: It seemed that pseudoprogression was not linked to changes in the top peripheral T cell clonotypes.

Sample time point: baseline, week 1 (first vaccination visit). Treatment here: pre-vaccination baseline after standard-of-care therapy. Assay: immunoSEQ multiplex PCR; the TCRdb copy retains only in-frame clones and omits some. The data contain around 100,000 clones, over 75% of them singletons. About this clone itself: Its specificity is unknown.

Germline V CDR1 and CDR2: SNHLY, FYNNEI. V lost 1 base and J lost 5; bases outside the gene matches: 15. This CDR3 region has 18 residues. The receptor was derived from a man aged 35-49 years with glioma. Some clones in this sample may be carry-over from other donors' samples. The chain has TRBV2 and TRBJ2-5; 8 nucleotides align to TRBD2. The source was PBMCs, collected from a glioma patient treated with radiotherapy, temozolomide or both. The DNA for the CDR3 is TGTGCCAGCAGTGAAGGCCAGCGGGGGCACCTAGGCGGGGAGACCCAGTACTTC. It yields the protein CASSEGQRGHLGGETQYF.